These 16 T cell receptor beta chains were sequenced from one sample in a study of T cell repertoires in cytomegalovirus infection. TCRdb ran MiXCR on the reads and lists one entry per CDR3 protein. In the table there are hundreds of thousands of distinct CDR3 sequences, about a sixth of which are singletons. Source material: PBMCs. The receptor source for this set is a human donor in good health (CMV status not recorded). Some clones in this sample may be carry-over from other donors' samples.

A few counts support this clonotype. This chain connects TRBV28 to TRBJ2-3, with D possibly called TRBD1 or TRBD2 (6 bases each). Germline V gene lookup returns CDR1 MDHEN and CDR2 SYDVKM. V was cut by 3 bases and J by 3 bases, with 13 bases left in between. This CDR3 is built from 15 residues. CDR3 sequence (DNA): TGTGCCAGCAGTTTTGCCCGGGGGCGAACAGATACGCAGTATTTT. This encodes CASSFARGRTDTQYF.

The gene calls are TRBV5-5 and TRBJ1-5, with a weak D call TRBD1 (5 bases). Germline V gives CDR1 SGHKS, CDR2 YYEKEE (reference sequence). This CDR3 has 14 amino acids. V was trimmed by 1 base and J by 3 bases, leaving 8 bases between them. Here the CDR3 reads CASSLYGANQPQHF. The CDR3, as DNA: TGTGCCAGCAGCTTGTACGGGGCCAATCAGCCCCAGCATTTT.

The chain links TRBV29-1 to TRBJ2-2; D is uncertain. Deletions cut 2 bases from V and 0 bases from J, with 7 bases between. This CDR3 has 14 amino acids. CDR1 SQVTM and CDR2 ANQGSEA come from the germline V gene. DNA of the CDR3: TGCAGCGTTGAACGGACCGCGAACACCGGGGAGCTGTTTTTT. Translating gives CSVERTANTGELFF.

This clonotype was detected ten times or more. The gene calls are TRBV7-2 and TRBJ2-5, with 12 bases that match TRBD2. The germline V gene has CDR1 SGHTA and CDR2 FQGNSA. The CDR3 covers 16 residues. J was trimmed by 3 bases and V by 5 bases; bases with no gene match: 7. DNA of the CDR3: TGTGCCAGCAGCAATCGACTAGCGGGGGCGAAAGAGACCCAGTACTTC. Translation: CASSNRLAGAKETQYF.

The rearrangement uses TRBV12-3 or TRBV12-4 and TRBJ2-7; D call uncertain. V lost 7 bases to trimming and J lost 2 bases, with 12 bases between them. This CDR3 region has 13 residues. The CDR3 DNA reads TGTGCCAGCACCTTGGTAGGCCCCTACGAGCAGTACTTC. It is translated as CASTLVGPYEQYF.

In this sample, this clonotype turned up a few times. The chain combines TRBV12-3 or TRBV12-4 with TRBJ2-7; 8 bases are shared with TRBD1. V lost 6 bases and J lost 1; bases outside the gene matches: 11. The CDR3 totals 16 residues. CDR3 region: CASSRGTGVGSYEQYF. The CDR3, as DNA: TGTGCCAGCAGCCGTGGGACAGGAGTGGGGTCCTACGAGCAGTACTTC.

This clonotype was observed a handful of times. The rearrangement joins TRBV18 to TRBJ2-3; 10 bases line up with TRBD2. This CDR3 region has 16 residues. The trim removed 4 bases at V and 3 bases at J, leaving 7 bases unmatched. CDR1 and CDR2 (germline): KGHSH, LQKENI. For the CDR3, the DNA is TGTGCCAGCTCACGAAGCGGGGGGGCCAGTACAGATACGCAGTATTTT. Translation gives CASSRSGGASTDTQYF.

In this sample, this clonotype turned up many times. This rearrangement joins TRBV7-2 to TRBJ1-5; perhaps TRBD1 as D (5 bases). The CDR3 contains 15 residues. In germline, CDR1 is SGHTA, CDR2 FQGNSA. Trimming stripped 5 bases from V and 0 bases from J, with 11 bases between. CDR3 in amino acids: CASSPGTISNQPQHF. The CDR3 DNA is TGTGCCAGCAGCCCCGGGACGATTAGCAATCAGCCCCAGCATTTT.

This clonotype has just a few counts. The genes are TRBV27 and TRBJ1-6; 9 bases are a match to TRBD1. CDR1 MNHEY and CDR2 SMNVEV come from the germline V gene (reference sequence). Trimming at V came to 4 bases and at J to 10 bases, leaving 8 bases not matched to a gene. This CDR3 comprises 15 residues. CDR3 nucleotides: TGTGCCAGCAGTTCCTTCACAGGGGGCAAATCACCCCTCCACTTT. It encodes CASSSFTGGKSPLHF.

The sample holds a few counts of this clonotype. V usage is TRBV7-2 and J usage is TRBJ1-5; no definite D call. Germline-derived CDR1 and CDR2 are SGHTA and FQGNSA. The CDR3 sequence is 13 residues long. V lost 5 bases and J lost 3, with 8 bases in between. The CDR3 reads CASSPSNNQPQHF. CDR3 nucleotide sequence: TGTGCCAGCAGCCCATCGAACAATCAGCCCCAGCATTTT.

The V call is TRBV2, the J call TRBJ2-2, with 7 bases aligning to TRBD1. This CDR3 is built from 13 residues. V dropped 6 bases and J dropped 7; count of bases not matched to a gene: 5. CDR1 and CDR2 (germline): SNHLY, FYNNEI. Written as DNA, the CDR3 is TGTGCCAGCAGAAAGGGGGCAAGCGGGGAGCTGTTTTTT. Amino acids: CASRKGASGELFF. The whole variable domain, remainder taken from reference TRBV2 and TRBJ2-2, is EPEVTQTPSHQVTQMGQEVILRCVPISNHLYFYWYRQILGQKVEFLVSFYNNEISEKSEIFDDQFSVERPDGSNFTLKIRSTKLEDSAMYFCASRKGASGELFFGEGSRLTVL.

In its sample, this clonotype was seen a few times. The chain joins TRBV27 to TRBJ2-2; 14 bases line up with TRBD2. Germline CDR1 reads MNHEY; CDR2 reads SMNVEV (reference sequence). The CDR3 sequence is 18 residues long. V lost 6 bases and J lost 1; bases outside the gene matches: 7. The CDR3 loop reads CASSPGLAGGRNTGELFF. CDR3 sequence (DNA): TGTGCCAGCAGCCCAGGACTAGCGGGGGGAAGGAACACCGGGGAGCTGTTTTTT.

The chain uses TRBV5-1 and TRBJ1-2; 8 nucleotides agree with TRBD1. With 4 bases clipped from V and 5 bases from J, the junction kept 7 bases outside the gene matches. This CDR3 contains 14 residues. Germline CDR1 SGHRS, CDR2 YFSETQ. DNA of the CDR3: TGCGCCAGCAGCACCGGGACAGGCATATATGGCTACACCTTC. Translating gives CASSTGTGIYGYTF.

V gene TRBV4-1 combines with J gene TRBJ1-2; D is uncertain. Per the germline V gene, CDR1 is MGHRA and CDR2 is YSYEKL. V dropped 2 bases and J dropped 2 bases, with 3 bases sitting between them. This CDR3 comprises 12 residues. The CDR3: CASSQPNYGYTF. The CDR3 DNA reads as TGCGCCAGCAGCCAACCAAACTATGGCTACACCTTC.

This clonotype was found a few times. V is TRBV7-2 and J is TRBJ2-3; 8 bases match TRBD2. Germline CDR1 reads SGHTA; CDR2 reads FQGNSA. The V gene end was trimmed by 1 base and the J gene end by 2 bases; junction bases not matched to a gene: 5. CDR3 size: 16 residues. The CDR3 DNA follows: TGTGCCAGCAGCTTAGGGAGTAGCGGGGTCACAGATACGCAGTATTTT. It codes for CASSLGSSGVTDTQYF.

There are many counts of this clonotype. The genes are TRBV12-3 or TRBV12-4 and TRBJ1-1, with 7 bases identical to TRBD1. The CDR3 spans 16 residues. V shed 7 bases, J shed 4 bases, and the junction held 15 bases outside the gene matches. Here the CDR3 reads CASITGTAQPGTEAFF. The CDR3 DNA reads TGTGCCAGCATTACCGGGACAGCTCAACCGGGCACTGAAGCTTTCTTT.